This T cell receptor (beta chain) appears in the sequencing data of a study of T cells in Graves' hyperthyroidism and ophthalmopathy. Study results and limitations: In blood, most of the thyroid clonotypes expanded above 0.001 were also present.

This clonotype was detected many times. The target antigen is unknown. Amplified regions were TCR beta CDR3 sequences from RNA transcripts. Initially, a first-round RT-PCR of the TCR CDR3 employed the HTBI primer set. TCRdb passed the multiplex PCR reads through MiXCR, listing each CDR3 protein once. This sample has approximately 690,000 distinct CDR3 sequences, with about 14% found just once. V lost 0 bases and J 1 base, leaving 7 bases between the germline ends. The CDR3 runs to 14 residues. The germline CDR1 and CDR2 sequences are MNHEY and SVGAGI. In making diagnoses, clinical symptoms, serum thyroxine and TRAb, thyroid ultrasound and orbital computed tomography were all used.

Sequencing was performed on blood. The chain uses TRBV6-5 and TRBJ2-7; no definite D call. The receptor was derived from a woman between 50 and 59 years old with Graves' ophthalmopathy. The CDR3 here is CASSYSLASYEQYF. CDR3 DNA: TGTGCCAGCAGTTACTCCCTGGCTTCCTACGAGCAGTACTTC.